This entry concerns a single T cell receptor beta chain. This clonotype showed up many times. This receptor's antigen is unknown. There are no base qualities to consult, and no much larger clone falls within one base. These data originate in a study of T-cell reconstitution after alpha-beta-depleted transplantation in children (dated by TCRdb to about 2016). Broadly, across the study: The study quantitatively tracked T-cell immune reconstitution after TCRalphabeta/CD19-depleted allogeneic hematopoietic cell transplantation in children using TCR repertoire profiling.

The treatment or condition label corresponds to: allogeneic hematopoietic cell transplantation with graft depleted of TCRalphabeta T cells and CD19 B cells. The children who served as transplant recipients had been given grafts of TCRalphabeta/CD19-depleted allogeneic hematopoietic cells. CDR1 and CDR2, looked up from the germline V gene, are SGDLS and YYNGEE. V has 3 bases trimmed and J has 3 bases trimmed; junction bases matching no gene number 3. Including the terminal cysteine and phenylalanine, the CDR3 comprises 14 residues. The kept DNA is CDR3 alone, 42 bases in frame from the first base. On the study overall, not on this receptor specifically: The frequencies of hyperexpanded clones fell over the following months, and after one year, T-cell counts and TCRbeta diversity were mostly attributed to newly produced T cells. In some patients, the high TCRbeta diversity seen at day 60 was put down to recipient T cells and intrathymic progenitors that had survived conditioning. The apparently early alphabetaT-cell count recovery about two months after transplant was reportedly dependent on only several hundred rapidly expanded clones derived from non-depleted graft cells.

The method behind the library was PCR. The run used an Illumina HiSeq 2500. Molecular barcoding was employed in the preparation of TCR libraries, with unique molecular identifiers being used to normalize TCRbeta repertoire quantification. TCRdb trimmed public reads at Q25 via fastp, called clones via MiXCR and kept in-frame beta chains. Every CDR3 protein is listed once, alongside the most common genes and DNA of its rows. Present in this sample are 780,000 or so distinct CDR3 sequences, roughly 16% of which were seen just once. The top ten constitute around 5% of the sample. This sample comprised PBMCs, mostly from graft donor cells, obtained 360 days after TCRalphabeta/CD19-depleted stem cell transplant. The receptor comes from a male patient younger than 18 who had a stem cell transplant for acute lymphoblastic leukemia, so the T cells may come from the graft donor. The rearranged chain carries TRBV9 and TRBJ2-1, and 7 junctional nucleotides match TRBD2. The CDR3 here reads CASSGGTNYNEQFF. In nucleotide form, the sequence is TGTGCCAGCAGCGGAGGGACTAACTACAATGAGCAGTTCTTC.